The 4 T cell receptor beta chains below all came from one sample that was sequenced in a study of CD8 T cells in ankylosing spondylitis. The study's findings and limits: Characteristic, it appeared, of ankylosing spondylitis blood was a TCR beta motif of eight highly homologous variants.

For these receptors, no antigen is known. TCRdb itself ran the 5' RACE reads through MiXCR, one entry per CDR3 protein. Of over 450,000 distinct CDR3 sequences listed, roughly 12% were seen once; the top ten hold 6.8%. The material sequenced was blood, either unsorted or a sorted T cell fraction (not recorded which). The receptors derive from a male donor with ankylosing spondylitis.

This clonotype showed up just a few times. In nucleotides, the CDR3 is TGCGCCAGCAGCTTGGAACAGGGGCTTCGTGGCTACACCTTC. Translated: CASSLEQGLRGYTF. This chain links TRBV5-1 with TRBJ1-2; 7 bases align to TRBD1. With 0 bases clipped from V and 7 bases from J, the junction kept 6 bases outside the gene matches. The CDR3 consists of 14 residues. Germline V lookup: CDR1 SGHRS, CDR2 YFSETQ. Full variable domain (missing parts from reference TRBV5-1 and TRBJ1-2): KAGVTQTPRYLIKTRGQQVTLSCSPISGHRSVSWYQQTPGQGLQFLFEYFSETQRNKGNFPGRFSGRQFSNSRSEMNVSTLELGDSALYLCASSLEQGLRGYTFGSGTRLTVV.

There are many counts of this clonotype. The rearrangement joins TRBV5-1 to TRBJ2-1; tentative D call: TRBD2 (6 bases). This CDR3 region has 14 residues. The germline V gene has CDR1 SGHRS and CDR2 YFSETQ. Between the trimmed V and J ends, which lost 6 bases and 10 bases, there was a span of 20 bases. The CDR3 loop reads CASTLLPGGNEQFF. CDR3 nucleotides: TGCGCCAGCACCCTTCTCCCCGGGGGAAACGAGCAGTTCTTC.

This clonotype was counted many times. The chain links TRBV3-1 to TRBJ2-3; TRBD2 might be the D (5 bases). Germline V CDR1 and CDR2: LGHDT, YNNKEL (reference sequence). The CDR3 is 16 residues long. V lost 4 bases, J lost 2 bases, and 16 bases lay in between. The CDR3 DNA sequence: TGTGCCAGCAGCCTCCGGGAAGCGGCCTTCACAGATACGCAGTATTTT. This gives the protein CASSLREAAFTDTQYF.

The chain links TRBV10-3 to TRBJ2-5, with D possibly matching TRBD1 (5 bases). CDR1 and CDR2 (germline): ENHRY, SYGVKD. The CDR3 has 15 amino acids. V was pared by 0 bases and J by 6 bases, with 14 bases between. CDR3 residues: CAISESNIGAKTQYF. CDR3 nucleotide sequence: TGTGCCATCAGTGAGTCGAATATAGGGGCAAAGACCCAGTACTTC.